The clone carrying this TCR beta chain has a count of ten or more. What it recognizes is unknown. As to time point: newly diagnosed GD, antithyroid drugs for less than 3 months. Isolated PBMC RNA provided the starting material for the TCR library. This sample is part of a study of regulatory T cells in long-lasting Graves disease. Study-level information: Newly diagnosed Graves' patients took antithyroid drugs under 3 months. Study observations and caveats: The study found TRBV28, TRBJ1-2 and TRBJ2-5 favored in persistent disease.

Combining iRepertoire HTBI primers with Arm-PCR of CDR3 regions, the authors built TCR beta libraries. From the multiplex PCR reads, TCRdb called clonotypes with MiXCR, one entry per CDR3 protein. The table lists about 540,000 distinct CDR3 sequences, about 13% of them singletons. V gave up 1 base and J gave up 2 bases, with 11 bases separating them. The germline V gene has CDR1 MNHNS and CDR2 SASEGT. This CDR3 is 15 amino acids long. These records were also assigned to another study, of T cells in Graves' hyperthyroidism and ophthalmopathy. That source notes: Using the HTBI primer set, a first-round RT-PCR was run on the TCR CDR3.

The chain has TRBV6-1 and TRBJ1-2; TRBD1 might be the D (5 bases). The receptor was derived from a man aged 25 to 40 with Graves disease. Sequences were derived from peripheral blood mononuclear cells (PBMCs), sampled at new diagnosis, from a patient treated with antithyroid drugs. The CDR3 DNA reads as TGTGCCAGCAGTGAAGGTAGCGCAGGGAACTATGGCTACACCTTC. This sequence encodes CASSEGSAGNYGYTF.